The present TCR beta chain was sequenced within a study of shared clonotypes between healthy human individuals. Whole-study results and caveats: Non-shared clonotypes had lower generation probabilities than those shared by all four donors. Despite large depth, sorted-subset datasets appeared incompletely sequenced. Clonotype sharing across a few donors was observed for around 5% of naive CD4 clonotypes.

Details on this clone: Its antigen is not known.

Data came from immunoSEQ multiplex PCR; TCRdb stores just in-frame clones and leaves some out. The repertoire includes 2 million to 2.5 million clones, approximately 94% of them detected once, and over 0.1% sits in the top ten. V trimming: 4 bases; J trimming: 5 bases; junction bases outside the gene matches: 11. Germline V gene data show CDR1 as MGHRA and CDR2 as YSYEKL. The CDR3 is made up of 16 amino acids. The sample comprised naive CD4+ T cells sorted from blood. Regarding subset: CD45RA+ positively selected. The chain has TRBV4-1 and TRBJ2-1, with TRBD2 matching 7 bases. The TCR was taken from a young man in good health. CDR3 sequence reads: CASSRLGLVMNNEQFF. As DNA, the CDR3 is TGCGCCAGCAGCCGCCTAGGACTAGTTATGAACAATGAGCAGTTCTTC.